The 10 T cell receptor beta chains in this list originate from one sample, sequenced in a study of tumor-infiltrating T cells and Merkel cell polyomavirus. Overall study: CD8+ T cells recognized the Merkel cell polyomavirus KLL epitope.

Immunohistochemistry showed robust Merkel cell polyomavirus Large T antigen staining in every patient's tumor. The table came from immunoSEQ multiplex PCR; TCRdb's copy has only in-frame clones and leaves some out. The sample carries 20,000 to 30,000 clones, about 90% recorded once. Sequencing used lymph node tissue. The receptors stem from a middle-aged man with Merkel cell carcinoma.

This sequence joins TRBV5-4 and TRBJ2-3; 9 bases match TRBD2. The CDR3 runs to 15 residues. J was trimmed by 4 bases and V by 2 bases; bases with no gene match: 5. Looked up from germline, CDR1 is SGHNT and CDR2 is YYREEE (reference sequence). CDR3 DNA sequence: TGTGCCAGCAGCTTTGGCGGGGGGGCCGCAGATACGCAGTATTTT. Translation gives CASSFGGGAADTQYF.

V gene TRBV19 combines with J gene TRBJ2-7, with TRBD2 matching 8 bases. The CDR3 covers 15 residues. CDR1 is LNHDA and CDR2 is SQIVND in the germline V gene (reference sequence). V dropped 5 bases and J dropped 0; count of bases not matched to a gene: 6. The CDR3 here is CASSPGGSNSYEQYF. CDR3 DNA sequence: TGTGCCAGTAGTCCGGGGGGGTCCAACTCCTACGAGCAGTACTTC.

Concerning this clone: At one boundary the junction diverges from the germline segment, which might be a read error. The genes are TRBV28 and TRBJ1-2; no firm D call. Germline CDR1 MDHEN, CDR2 SYDVKM. CDR3 length: 11 amino acids. Here the CDR3 reads CASSFIDNQIF. CDR3 sequence (DNA): TGTGCCAGCAGTTTTATCGACAACCAAATCTTC.

This clone showed up just a few times. The V gene is TRBV27, the J gene TRBJ2-6, with TRBD1 identical over 7 bases. CDR1 is MNHEY and CDR2 is SMNVEV in the germline V gene (reference sequence). V shed 5 bases, J shed 0 bases, and the junction held 4 bases outside the gene matches. The CDR3 loop spans 16 amino acids. CDR3 sequence reads: CASSPGTASGANVLTF. The CDR3 DNA reads as TGTGCCAGCAGTCCGGGGACAGCCTCTGGGGCCAACGTCCTGACTTTC. Full variable domain (rest looked up from reference TRBV27 and TRBJ2-6): EAQVTQNPRYLITVTGKKLTVTCSQNMNHEYMSWYRQDPGLGLRQIYYSMNVEVTDKGDVPEGYKVSRKEKRNFPLILESPSPNQTSLYFCASSPGTASGANVLTFGAGSRLTVL.

The genes are TRBV6-5 and TRBJ1-2, with 7 nucleotides matching TRBD1. Germline CDR1 and CDR2: MNHEY and SVGAGI. This CDR3 spans 16 amino acids. The V segment lost 0 bases and the J segment 7 bases; nucleotides outside the gene matches: 11. CDR3: CASSYSGGGGSAGYTF. The CDR3 DNA reads TGTGCCAGCAGTTACTCGGGTGGAGGGGGCAGCGCTGGCTACACCTTC.

About this clone itself: No conserved phenylalanine or tryptophan ends this CDR3, so it is likely a read error. No DNA is shown, since the ends of the CDR3 on it are uncertain; the CDR3 is the one TCRdb lists. This sequence joins TRBV9 and TRBJ2-4; the table's D gene call, TRBD2, was not cross checked with the DNA. The length of the CDR3 is 11 amino acids, counting both ends. In germline, CDR1 is SGDLS, CDR2 YYNGEE. The CDR3 loop reads CASLRLAGVCL.

The chain employs TRBV5-6 and TRBJ2-3; D is unresolved. The germline V gene encodes CDR1 SGHDT and CDR2 YYEEEE. The CDR3 is 13 amino acids. Trimming cost V 4 bases and J 6 bases, with 12 bases left between them. The CDR3 here is CASSSGWWDTQYF. As DNA, the CDR3 is TGTGCCAGCAGCAGTGGCTGGTGGGATACGCAGTATTTT. Using reference TRBV5-6 and TRBJ2-3 for the parts outside the CDR3, the full variable domain is DAGVTQSPTHLIKTRGQQVTLRCSPKSGHDTVSWYQQALGQGPQFIFQYYEEEERQRGNFPDRFSGHQFPNYSSELNVNALLLGDSALYLCASSSGWWDTQYFGPGTRLTVL.

The gene calls are TRBV7-2 and TRBJ2-7; D call uncertain. Between the trimmed V and J ends, which lost 6 bases and 1 base, there was a span of 7 bases. This CDR3 spans 12 amino acids. Germline CDR1 reads SGHTA; CDR2 reads FQGNSA. CDR3 DNA: TGTGCCAGCAGACTGCAATCCTACGAGCAGTACTTC. Its translation is CASRLQSYEQYF.

V and J are TRBV6-5 and TRBJ1-5; TRBD1 matches 7 bases. V shed 0 bases, J shed 15 bases, and the junction held 8 bases outside the gene matches. Per germline, CDR1 MNHEY and CDR2 SVGAGI. CDR3 length: 13 residues. CDR3 sequence: CASSYSTRDSLHF. DNA for the CDR3: TGTGCCAGCAGTTACTCTACCCGGGACAGTTTGCATTTT.

The chain carries TRBV6-1 and TRBJ2-7; 8 positions agree with TRBD2. The CDR3 covers 12 residues. Germline V gene sequence: CDR1 MNHNS, CDR2 SASEGT. CDR3 amino acids: CAGGGRSNEQYF. CDR3 DNA: TGTGCTGGCGGGGGGCGCAGCAACGAGCAGTACTTC.